This TCR beta chain derives from a study of response to subunit inactivated influenza vaccine. Regarding the study as a whole: Authors suggested seasonal influenza vaccinations each recruit few new T cells.

Trimming cost V 5 bases and J 0 bases, with 15 bases left between them. Germline V lookup: CDR1 SGHTA, CDR2 FQGNSA. CDR3 length: 16 amino acids. Of note for this clonotype: Its antigen is unknown.

TCRdb re-derived calls from the RT-PCR reads in MiXCR, one entry per CDR3 protein. Of around 530,000 distinct CDR3 sequences in the sample, 16% were seen once. The chain carries TRBV7-2 and TRBJ2-3, with D maybe TRBD1 (6 bases). This specimen consisted of CD4+ T cells sorted from PBMCs, obtained about 24 months after vaccination. The receptor comes from a man between 50 and 70 years old who received an inactivated influenza vaccine. CDR3 coding DNA: TGTGCCAGCAGCCTCCGACAGGCAACTAGCACAGATACGCAGTATTTT. Protein product: CASSLRQATSTDTQYF.